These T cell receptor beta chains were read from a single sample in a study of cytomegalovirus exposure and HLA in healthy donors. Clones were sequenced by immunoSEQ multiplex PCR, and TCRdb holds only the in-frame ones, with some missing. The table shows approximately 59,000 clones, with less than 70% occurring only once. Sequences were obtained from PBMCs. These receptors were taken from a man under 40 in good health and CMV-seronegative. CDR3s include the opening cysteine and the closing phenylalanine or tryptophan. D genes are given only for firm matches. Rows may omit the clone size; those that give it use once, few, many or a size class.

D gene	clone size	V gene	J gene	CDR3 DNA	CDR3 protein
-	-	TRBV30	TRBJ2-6	TGTGCCTGGAGGAGGAGGGAAGACGGGGCTGGGGCCAACGTCCTGACTTTC	CAWRRREDGAGANVLTF
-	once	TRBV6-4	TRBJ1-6	TGTGCCAGCAGTGCCCATTCGTCGCGGCCCTGGTCCTATAATTCACCCCTCCACTTT	CASSAHSSRPWSYNSPLHF
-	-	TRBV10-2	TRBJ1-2	TGCGCCAGCAGTGACTCGGGTCGCGCTAACTATGGCTACACCTTC	CASSDSGRANYGYTF
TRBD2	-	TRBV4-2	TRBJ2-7	TGTGCCTGCGCCGAGACTAGCCTTCGGGAGCAGTACTTC	CACAETSLREQYF
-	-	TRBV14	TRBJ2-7	TGTGCCAGCAGCCGGGTCGGAGGGACCTACGAGCAGTACTTC	CASSRVGGTYEQYF
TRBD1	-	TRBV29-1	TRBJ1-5	TGCAGCGTTCCGGACAGGGCGAGGAATCAGCCCCAGCATTTT	CSVPDRARNQPQHF
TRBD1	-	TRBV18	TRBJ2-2	TGTGCCAGCTCACCAGACAGGGGCACCGGGGAGCTGTTTTTT	CASSPDRGTGELFF
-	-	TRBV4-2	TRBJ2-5	TGTGCCAGCAGCCAAGTTGTTAGCAACCAAGAGACCCAGTACTTC	CASSQVVSNQETQYF
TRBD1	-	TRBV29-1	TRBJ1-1	TGCAGCGCTGCCGGGACAGAGGACACTGAAGCTTTCTTT	CSAAGTEDTEAFF
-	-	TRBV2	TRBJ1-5	TGTGCCAGCAGGCCCACCGGGACTGGCAATCAGCCCCAGCATTTT	CASRPTGTGNQPQHF
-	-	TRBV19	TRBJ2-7	TGTGCCAGTAGTATAGGCCCCCTCCACAGGGCCGAGCAGTACTTC	CASSIGPLHRAEQYF
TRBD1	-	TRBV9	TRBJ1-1	TGTGCCAGCAGCGTAGGTGGGACAGGGGGTGTGGGGTTGAACACTGAAGCTTTCTTT	CASSVGGTGGVGLNTEAFF
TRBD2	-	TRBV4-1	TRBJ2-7	TGCGCCAGCGGCCAACTGTCGGGGGGATCATTGGAGCAGTACTTC	CASGQLSGGSLEQYF
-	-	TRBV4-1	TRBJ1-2	TGCGCCAGCAGCCAAGATTCCAGGTCCTATGGCTACACCTTC	CASSQDSRSYGYTF
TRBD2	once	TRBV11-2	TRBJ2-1	TGTGCCAGCAGCTTAGATCGCGGGGGACACAATGAGCAGTTCTTC	CASSLDRGGHNEQFF
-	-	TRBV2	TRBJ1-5	TGTGCCAGCAGTATTTCAGTGGCTAGCAATCAGCCCCAGCATTTT	CASSISVASNQPQHF
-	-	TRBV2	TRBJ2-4	TGTGCCAGCTTTCAGGGGATAGCCAAAAACATTCAGTACTTC	CASFQGIAKNIQYF